This T cell receptor beta chain stems from a study of T cells after yellow fever vaccination. Broader study findings: Re-detected after boosting: most primary clones, 96% of CD4 and about 90% of CD8. A faster peak, day 5 versus 15, was reached by the weaker secondary response.

Per germline, CDR1 MGHDK and CDR2 SYGVNS. Trimming left V 7 bases short and J 4 bases short, with 16 bases between. The CDR3 is made up of 14 amino acids. Synthesis of TCR cDNA relied on 5'RACE template switching, which attached a universal primer site and UMIs. Using its own MiXCR run on the 5' RACE reads, TCRdb lists one record per CDR3 protein. The table shows a few hundred thousand distinct CDR3 sequences, with around 7% occurring only once. Remarks on this clonotype: Its antigen remains unknown.

The specimen was PBMCs, collected around 45 days after the first yellow fever vaccination. The origin of this receptor is a man younger than 35 who received the YFV17D yellow fever vaccine. This sequence joins TRBV25-1 and TRBJ1-1, with D unclear. CDR3 bases: TGTGCCAGCACTGCACCTGGGTGGGTCACTGAAGCTTTCTTT. This codes for CASTAPGWVTEAFF.